The sequence of this T cell receptor beta chain was determined in a study of blood T cell repertoires in COVID-19. Study-level background: From the United States, Italy and Spain came samples of acute and convalescent COVID-19.

From germline, CDR1 is SGHRS and CDR2 YFSETQ. The V and J ends lost 4 bases and 2 bases respectively, with 8 bases between them. There are 13 residues in the CDR3. Original processing methods: Reference gene primer amplification gave estimated nucleated cell counts. Measured with immunoSEQ multiplex PCR; TCRdb has only the in-frame clones, and not every one. V, J and clone size are taken as reported in that table, and D and trimming were inferred from the DNA itself. The repertoire holds over 200,000 clones, with about 89% as singletons. The sequence came from a man in his sixties who had recovered from COVID-19. V is TRBV5-1 and J is TRBJ2-3; tentative D call: TRBD2 (6 bases). Sequenced input: peripheral blood. DNA of the CDR3: TGCGCCAGCAGCCGGGGGTTCACAGATACGCAGTATTTT. Translating gives CASSRGFTDTQYF.